The 9 T cell receptor beta chains below were found in one sample sequenced in a study of CD8+ T cells in alopecia areata. Treatment described: oral pan-JAK inhibitor, 5-10 mg twice daily. Reverse transcription of extracted RNA yielded cDNA, which provided the sequencing template. Only in-frame clones appear in the TCRdb table, and some are missing; sequencing was by immunoSEQ multiplex PCR. The sample contains some 120,000 clones, 61% of which appear only once. The sample consisted of CD4+ T cells sorted from blood, taken at week 4, from a patient treated with tofacitinib. Source of these receptors: a human donor with alopecia areata.

This clone occurred many times. The chain couples TRBV5-6 to TRBJ2-3; D might be TRBD2 (6 bases). The ends were cut back, 4 bases at V and 6 bases at J, with 15 bases in the middle. The length of the CDR3 is 14 residues. Germline CDR1 reads SGHDT; CDR2 reads YYEEEE. In DNA form, the CDR3 reads TGTGCCAGCAGCACCGGGATTGGAGGGGATACGCAGTATTTT. It encodes CASSTGIGGDTQYF.

V and J are TRBV2 and TRBJ2-1; D gene ambiguous. The germline V gene encodes CDR1 SNHLY and CDR2 FYNNEI. CDR3 length: 13 amino acids. V was cut by 3 bases and J by 5 bases, with 8 bases left in between. DNA for the CDR3: TGTGCCAGCAGTGAGTGGCAGGACAATGAGCAGTTCTTC. Translating gives CASSEWQDNEQFF.

This clone was seen more than once but under ten times. The rearrangement joins TRBV29-1 to TRBJ2-5, with a possible D match to TRBD2 (5 bases). V lost 7 bases to trimming and J lost 5 bases, with 17 bases between them. The V gene's germline CDR1 is SQVTM and CDR2 ANQGSEA. The CDR3 is made up of 13 amino acids. CDR3 bases: TGCAGCGACAGCACGTCGGGGTTGGAGACCCAGTACTTC. It is translated as CSDSTSGLETQYF.

J is TRBJ2-7 and V is TRBV9; D might be TRBD2 (6 bases). The CDR3 length is 14 residues. V was pared by 0 bases and J by 4 bases, with 11 bases between. The germline gives CDR1 SGDLS, CDR2 YYNGEE. The CDR3 loop reads CASSVGLEGYEQYF. The CDR3 nucleotides read TGTGCCAGCAGCGTAGGGCTGGAGGGTTACGAGCAGTACTTC.

The rearrangement joins TRBV30 to TRBJ1-1; unclear D gene. The CDR3 sequence is 11 residues long. CDR1 is GTSNPN, CDR2 SVGIG, per germline (reference sequence). The V and J ends lost 5 bases and 7 bases respectively, with 11 bases between them. CDR3 in DNA: TGTGCCTGGGGTAGCCAAGGTGAAGCTTTCTTT. Translating gives CAWGSQGEAFF.

This clone was observed a few times. The J gene is TRBJ2-4, the V gene TRBV27, with no clear D. This CDR3 contains 13 residues. Trimming left V 2 bases short and J 0 bases short, with 2 bases between. Germline V gene lookup returns CDR1 MNHEY and CDR2 SMNVEV (reference sequence). This CDR3 reads CASSLLAKNIQYF. DNA for the CDR3: TGTGCCAGCAGTTTACTAGCCAAAAACATTCAGTACTTC.

A few counts support this clone. The chain employs TRBV29-1 and TRBJ1-2; no reliable D call. Germline V gives CDR1 SQVTM, CDR2 ANQGSEA. There are 12 residues in the CDR3. V lost 4 bases and J lost 2, with 8 bases in between. DNA of the CDR3: TGCAGCGTTGGGGGTGCCAACTATGGCTACACCTTC. Residues: CSVGGANYGYTF.

This clone came up once. V is TRBV6-6 and J is TRBJ1-6; D is ambiguous. Trimming removed 11 bases at V and 8 bases at J, with 7 bases between. Germline loops: CDR1 MNHNY, CDR2 SVGAGI (reference sequence). The CDR3 loop spans 10 amino acids. The CDR3: CAVGYSPLHF. In DNA form, the CDR3 reads TGTGCCGTGGGGTATTCACCCCTCCACTTT.

This clone was observed a few times. The V and J genes are TRBV30 and TRBJ2-7, with D possibly TRBD2 on 5 matching bases. Germline assignment: CDR1 GTSNPN and CDR2 SVGIG (reference sequence). V was shortened by 5 bases and J by 3 bases, with 14 bases between the two germline ends. The CDR3 loop spans 13 amino acids. The CDR3 protein is CAWLRRAGYEQYF. The DNA of the CDR3 is TGTGCCTGGTTGAGGCGGGCCGGCTACGAGCAGTACTTC.